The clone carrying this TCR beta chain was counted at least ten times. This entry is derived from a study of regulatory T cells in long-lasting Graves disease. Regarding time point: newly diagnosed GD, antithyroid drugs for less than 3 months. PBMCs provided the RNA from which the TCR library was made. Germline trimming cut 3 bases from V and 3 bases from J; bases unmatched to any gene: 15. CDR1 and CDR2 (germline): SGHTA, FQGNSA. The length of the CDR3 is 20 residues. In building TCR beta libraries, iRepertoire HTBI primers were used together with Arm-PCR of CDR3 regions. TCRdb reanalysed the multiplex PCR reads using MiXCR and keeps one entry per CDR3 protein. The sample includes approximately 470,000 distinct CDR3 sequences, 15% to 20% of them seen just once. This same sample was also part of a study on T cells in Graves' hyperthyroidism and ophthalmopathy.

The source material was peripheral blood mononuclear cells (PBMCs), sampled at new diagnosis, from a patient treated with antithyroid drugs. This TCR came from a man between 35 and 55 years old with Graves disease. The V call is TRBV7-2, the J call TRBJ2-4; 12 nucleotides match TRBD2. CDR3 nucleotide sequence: TGTGCCAGCAGCTTGGCCGGGACAGTGACTAGCGGGAGAGGCAAAAACATTCAGTACTTC. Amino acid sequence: CASSLAGTVTSGRGKNIQYF. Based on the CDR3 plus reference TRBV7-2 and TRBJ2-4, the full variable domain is GAGVSQSPSNKVTEKGKDVELRCDPISGHTALYWYRQSLGQGLEFLIYFQGNSAPDKSGLPSDRFSAERTGGSVSTLTIQRTQQEDSAVYLCASSLAGTVTSGRGKNIQYFGAGTRLSVL.